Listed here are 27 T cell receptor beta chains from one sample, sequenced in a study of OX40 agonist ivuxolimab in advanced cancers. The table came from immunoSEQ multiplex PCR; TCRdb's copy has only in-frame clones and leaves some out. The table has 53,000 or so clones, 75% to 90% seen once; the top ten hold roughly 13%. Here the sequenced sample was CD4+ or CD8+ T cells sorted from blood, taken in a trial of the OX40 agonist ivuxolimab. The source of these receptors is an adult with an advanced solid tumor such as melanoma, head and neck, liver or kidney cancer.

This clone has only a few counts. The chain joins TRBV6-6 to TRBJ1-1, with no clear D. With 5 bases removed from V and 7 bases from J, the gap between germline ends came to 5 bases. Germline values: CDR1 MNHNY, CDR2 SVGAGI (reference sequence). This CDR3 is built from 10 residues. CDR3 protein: CASSAHEAFF. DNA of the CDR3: TGTGCCAGCAGTGCCCATGAAGCTTTCTTT.

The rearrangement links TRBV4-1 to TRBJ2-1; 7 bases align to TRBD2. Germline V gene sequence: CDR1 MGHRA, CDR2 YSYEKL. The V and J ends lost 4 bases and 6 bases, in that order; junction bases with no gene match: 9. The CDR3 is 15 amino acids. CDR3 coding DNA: TGCGCCAGCAGCCGAGAGCCGGGACTACCCAATGAGCAGTTCTTC. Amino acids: CASSREPGLPNEQFF.

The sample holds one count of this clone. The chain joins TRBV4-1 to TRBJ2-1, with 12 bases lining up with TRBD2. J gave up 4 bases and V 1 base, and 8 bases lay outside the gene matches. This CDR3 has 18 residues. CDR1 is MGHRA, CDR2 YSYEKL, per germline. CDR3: CASSQVDLGLAGYNEQFF. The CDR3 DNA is TGCGCCAGCAGCCAAGTCGACCTCGGACTAGCGGGATACAATGAGCAGTTCTTC.

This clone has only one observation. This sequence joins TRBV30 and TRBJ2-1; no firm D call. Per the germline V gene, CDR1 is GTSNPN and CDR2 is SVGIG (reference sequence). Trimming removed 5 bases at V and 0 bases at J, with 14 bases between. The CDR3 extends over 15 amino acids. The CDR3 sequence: CAWDSRPSSYNEQFF. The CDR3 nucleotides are TGTGCCTGGGACTCTAGACCTAGCTCCTACAATGAGCAGTTCTTC.

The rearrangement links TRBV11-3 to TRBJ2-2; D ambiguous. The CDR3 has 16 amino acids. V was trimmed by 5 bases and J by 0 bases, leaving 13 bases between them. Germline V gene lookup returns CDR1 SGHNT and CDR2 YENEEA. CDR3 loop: CASSVTETANTGELFF. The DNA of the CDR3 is TGTGCCAGCAGCGTAACAGAGACTGCGAACACCGGGGAGCTGTTTTTT.

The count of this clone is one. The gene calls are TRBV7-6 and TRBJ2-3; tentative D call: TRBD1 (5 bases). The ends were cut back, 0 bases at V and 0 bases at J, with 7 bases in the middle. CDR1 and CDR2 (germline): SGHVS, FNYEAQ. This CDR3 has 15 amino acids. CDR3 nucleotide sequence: TGTGCCAGCAGCTTAGCGGGGCCGAGCACAGATACGCAGTATTTT. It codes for CASSLAGPSTDTQYF.

The CDR3 coding sequence is TGTGCCAGCAGCTTAGTCGGGGTGACCTACGAGCAGTACTTC. This translates into CASSLVGVTYEQYF. The J gene is TRBJ2-7, the V gene TRBV5-6, with D tentatively TRBD2 (5 bases). This CDR3 is built from 14 residues. CDR1 is SGHDT and CDR2 is YYEEEE in the germline V gene. The V end was cut by 2 bases, the J end by 2 bases, with 11 bases between. Looking up the rest from reference TRBV5-6 and TRBJ2-7 gives the full variable domain: DAGVTQSPTHLIKTRGQQVTLRCSPKSGHDTVSWYQQALGQGPQFIFQYYEEEERQRGNFPDRFSGHQFPNYSSELNVNALLLGDSALYLCASSLVGVTYEQYFGPGTRLTVT.

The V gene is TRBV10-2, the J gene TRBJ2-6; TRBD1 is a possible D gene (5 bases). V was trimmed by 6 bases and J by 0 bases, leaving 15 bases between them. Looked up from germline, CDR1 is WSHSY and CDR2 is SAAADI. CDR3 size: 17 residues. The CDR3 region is CASSATGVTSGANVLTF. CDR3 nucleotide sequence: TGCGCCAGCAGCGCCACAGGTGTCACCTCTGGGGCCAACGTCCTGACTTTC.

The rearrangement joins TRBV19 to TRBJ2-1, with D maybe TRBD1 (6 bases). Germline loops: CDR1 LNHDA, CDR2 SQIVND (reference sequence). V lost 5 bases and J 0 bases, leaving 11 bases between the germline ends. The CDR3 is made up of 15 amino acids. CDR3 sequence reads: CASSFRTDSYNEQFF. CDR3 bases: TGTGCCAGTAGTTTTCGGACAGACTCCTACAATGAGCAGTTCTTC. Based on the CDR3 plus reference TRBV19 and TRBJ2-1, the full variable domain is DGGITQSPKYLFRKEGQNVTLSCEQNLNHDAMYWYRQDPGQGLRLIYYSQIVNDFQKGDIAEGYSVSREKKESFPLTVTSAQKNPTAFYLCASSFRTDSYNEQFFGPGTRLTVL.

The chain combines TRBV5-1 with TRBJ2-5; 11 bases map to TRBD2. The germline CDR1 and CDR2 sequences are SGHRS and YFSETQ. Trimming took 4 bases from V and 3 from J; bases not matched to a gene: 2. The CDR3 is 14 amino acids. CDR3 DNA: TGCGCCAGCAGCGCACTAGCGGGGGAAGAGACCCAGTACTTC. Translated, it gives CASSALAGEETQYF.

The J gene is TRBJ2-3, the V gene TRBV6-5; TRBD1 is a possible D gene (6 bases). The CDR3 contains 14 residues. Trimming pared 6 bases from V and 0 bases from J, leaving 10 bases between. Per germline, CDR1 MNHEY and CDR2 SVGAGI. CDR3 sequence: CASRPGQSTDTQYF. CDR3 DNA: TGTGCCAGCAGACCCGGACAGAGCACAGATACGCAGTATTTT.

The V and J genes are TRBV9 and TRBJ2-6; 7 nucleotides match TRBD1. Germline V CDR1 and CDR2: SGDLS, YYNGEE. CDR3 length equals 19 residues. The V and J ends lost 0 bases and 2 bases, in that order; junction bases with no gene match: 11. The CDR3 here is CASSVVRDGTGAGANVLTF. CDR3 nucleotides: TGTGCCAGCAGCGTAGTGCGTGACGGAACAGGGGCTGGGGCCAACGTCCTGACTTTC.

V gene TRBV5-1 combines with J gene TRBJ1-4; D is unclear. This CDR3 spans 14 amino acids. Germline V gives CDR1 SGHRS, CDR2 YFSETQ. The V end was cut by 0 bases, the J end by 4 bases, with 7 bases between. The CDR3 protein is CASSLGSSNEKLFF. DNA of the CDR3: TGCGCCAGCAGCTTGGGCAGTAGTAATGAAAAACTGTTTTTT.

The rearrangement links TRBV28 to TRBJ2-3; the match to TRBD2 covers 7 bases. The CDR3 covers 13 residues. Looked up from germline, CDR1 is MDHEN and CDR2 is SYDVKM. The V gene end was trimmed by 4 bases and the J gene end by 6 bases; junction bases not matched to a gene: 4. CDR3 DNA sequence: TGTGCCAGCAGTTCCGGACTAGGGGATACGCAGTATTTT. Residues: CASSSGLGDTQYF.

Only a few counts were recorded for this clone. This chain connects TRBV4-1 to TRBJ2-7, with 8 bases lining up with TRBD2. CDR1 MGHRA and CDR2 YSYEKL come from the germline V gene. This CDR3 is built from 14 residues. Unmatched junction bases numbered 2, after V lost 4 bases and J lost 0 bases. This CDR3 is CASSLSGTSYEQYF. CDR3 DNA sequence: TGCGCCAGCAGCCTTAGCGGGACCTCCTACGAGCAGTACTTC.

The CDR3 nucleotides read TGTGCCAGCAGCGAACAGGGGACTAGCACAGATACGCAGTATTTT. Amino acid sequence: CASSEQGTSTDTQYF. The chain is built from TRBV7-3 and TRBJ2-3; D is possibly TRBD1 (7 bases). Germline CDR1 is SGHTA and CDR2 is FQGTGA. The CDR3 runs 15 residues. The V end lost 5 bases, the J end lost 0 bases, and 12 bases lay between the germline ends.

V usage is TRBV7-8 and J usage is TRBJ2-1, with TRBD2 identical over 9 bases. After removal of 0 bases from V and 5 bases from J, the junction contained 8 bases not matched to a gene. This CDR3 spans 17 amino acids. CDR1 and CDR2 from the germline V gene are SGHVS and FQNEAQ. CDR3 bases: TGTGCCAGCAGCTTAGCGCGAATGGCTAGCGGGGACAATGAGCAGTTCTTC. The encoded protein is CASSLARMASGDNEQFF.

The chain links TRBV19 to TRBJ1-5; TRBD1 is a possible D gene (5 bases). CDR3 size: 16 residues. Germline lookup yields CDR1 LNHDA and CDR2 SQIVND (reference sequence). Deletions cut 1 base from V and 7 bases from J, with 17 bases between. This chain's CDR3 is CASSIARGDGGQPQHF. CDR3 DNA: TGTGCCAGTAGTATAGCCCGCGGGGATGGGGGGCAGCCCCAGCATTTT.

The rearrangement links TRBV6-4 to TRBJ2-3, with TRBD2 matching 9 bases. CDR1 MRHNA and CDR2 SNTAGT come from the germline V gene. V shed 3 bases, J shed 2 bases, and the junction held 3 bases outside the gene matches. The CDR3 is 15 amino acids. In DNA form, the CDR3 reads TGTGCCAGCAGTGAGGCGGGAGGGGACACAGATACGCAGTATTTT. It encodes CASSEAGGDTDTQYF.

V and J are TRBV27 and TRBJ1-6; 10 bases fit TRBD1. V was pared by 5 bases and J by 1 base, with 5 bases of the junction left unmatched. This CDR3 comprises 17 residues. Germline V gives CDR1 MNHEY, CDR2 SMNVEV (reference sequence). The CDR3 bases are TGTGCCAGCAGTCCTACGGGACAGGGGTCCTATAATTCACCCCTCCACTTT. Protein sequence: CASSPTGQGSYNSPLHF.

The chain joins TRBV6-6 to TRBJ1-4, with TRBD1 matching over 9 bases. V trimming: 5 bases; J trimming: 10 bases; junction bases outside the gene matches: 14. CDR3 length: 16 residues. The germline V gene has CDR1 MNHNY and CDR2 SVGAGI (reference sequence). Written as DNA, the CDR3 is TGTGCCAGCAGTCACAAATTCAGGACAGGGGTGGTAAAACTGTTTTTT. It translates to CASSHKFRTGVVKLFF.

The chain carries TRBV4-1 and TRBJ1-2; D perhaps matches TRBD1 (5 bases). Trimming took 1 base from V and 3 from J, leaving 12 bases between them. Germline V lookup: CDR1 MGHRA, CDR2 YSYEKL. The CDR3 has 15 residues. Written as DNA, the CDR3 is TGCGCCAGCAGCCAAGTGGCAAGAGGGGACTATGGCTACACCTTC. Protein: CASSQVARGDYGYTF.

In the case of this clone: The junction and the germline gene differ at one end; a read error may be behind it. CDR3 nucleotide sequence: TGTGCCAGCAGTTCCAAAGGGGGCAGTGAGCAATTCTTC. Translating gives CASSSKGGSEQFF. The J gene is TRBJ2-1, the V gene TRBV27; 7 nucleotides match TRBD1. Germline V gene lookup returns CDR1 MNHEY and CDR2 SMNVEV (reference sequence). This CDR3 contains 13 residues.

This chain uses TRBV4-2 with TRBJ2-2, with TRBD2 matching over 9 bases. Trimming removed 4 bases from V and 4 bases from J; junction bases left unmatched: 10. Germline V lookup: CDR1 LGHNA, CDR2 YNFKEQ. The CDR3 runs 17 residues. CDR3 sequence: CASSLVSGRSGTGELFF. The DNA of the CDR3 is TGTGCCAGCAGCCTCGTCAGCGGGAGGAGTGGCACCGGGGAGCTGTTTTTT.

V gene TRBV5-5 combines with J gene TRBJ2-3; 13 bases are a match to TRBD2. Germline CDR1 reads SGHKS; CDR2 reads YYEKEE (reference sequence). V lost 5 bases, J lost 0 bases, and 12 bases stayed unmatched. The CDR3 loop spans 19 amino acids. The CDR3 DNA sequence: TGTGCCAGCAGTTACCCCCCGGGACTAGCGGGGACTAGCACAGATACGCAGTATTTT. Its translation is CASSYPPGLAGTSTDTQYF.

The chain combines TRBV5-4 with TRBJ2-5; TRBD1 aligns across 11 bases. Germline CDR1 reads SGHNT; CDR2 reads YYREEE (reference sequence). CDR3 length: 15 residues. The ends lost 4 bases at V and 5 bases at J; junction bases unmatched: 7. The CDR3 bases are TGTGCCAGCAGCATCGGGACAGGGGGGGATGAGACCCAGTACTTC. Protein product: CASSIGTGGDETQYF.

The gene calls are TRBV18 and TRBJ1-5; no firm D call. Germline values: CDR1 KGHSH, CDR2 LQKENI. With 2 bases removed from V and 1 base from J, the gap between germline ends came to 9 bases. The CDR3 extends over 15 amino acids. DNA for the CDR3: TGTGCCAGCTCACCAGGGATCGCCAGCAATCAGCCCCAGCATTTT. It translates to CASSPGIASNQPQHF.